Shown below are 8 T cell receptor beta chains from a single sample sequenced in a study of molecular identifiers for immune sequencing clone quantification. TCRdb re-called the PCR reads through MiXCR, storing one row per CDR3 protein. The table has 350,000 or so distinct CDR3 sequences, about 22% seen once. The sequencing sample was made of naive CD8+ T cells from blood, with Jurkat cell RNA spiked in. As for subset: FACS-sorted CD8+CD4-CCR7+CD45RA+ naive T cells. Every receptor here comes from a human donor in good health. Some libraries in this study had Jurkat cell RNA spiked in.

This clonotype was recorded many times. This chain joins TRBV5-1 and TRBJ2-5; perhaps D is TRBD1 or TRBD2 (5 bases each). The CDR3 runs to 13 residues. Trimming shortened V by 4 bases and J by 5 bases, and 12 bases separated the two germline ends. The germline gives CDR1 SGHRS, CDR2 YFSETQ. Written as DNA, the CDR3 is TGCGCCAGCAGCCTCGACTGGGGGGAGACCCAGTACTTC. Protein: CASSLDWGETQYF.

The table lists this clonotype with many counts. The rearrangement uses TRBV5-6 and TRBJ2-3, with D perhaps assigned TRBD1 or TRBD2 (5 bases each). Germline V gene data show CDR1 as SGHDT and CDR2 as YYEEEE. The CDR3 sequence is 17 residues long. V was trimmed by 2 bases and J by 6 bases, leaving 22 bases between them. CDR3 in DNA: TGTGCCAGCAGCTTTAAAAGCAGGGAGAAATTCATGGATACGCAGTATTTT. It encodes CASSFKSREKFMDTQYF. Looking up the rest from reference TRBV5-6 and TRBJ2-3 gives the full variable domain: DAGVTQSPTHLIKTRGQQVTLRCSPKSGHDTVSWYQQALGQGPQFIFQYYEEEERQRGNFPDRFSGHQFPNYSSELNVNALLLGDSALYLCASSFKSREKFMDTQYFGPGTRLTVL.

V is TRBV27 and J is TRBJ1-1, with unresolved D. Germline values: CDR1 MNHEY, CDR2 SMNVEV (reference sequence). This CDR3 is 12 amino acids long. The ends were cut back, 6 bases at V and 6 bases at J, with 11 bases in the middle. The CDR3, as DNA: TGTGCCAGCAGCGGCCTAAGGCCTGAAGCTTTCTTT. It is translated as CASSGLRPEAFF.

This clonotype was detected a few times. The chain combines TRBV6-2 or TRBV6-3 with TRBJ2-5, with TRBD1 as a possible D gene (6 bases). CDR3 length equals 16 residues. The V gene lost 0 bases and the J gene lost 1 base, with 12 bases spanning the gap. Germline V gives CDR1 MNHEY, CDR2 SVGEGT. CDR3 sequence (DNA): TGTGCCAGCAGTTACTCGCCCAGGACAGTCCAAGAGACCCAGTACTTC. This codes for CASSYSPRTVQETQYF.

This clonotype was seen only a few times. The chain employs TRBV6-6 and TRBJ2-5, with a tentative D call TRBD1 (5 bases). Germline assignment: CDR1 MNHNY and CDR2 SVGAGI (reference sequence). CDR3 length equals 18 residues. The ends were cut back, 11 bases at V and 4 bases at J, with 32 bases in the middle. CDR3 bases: TGTGCCGGCACCGCCTGGGGCACCCAGGTCCCGCCGGGAGAGACCCAGTACTTC. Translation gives CAGTAWGTQVPPGETQYF.

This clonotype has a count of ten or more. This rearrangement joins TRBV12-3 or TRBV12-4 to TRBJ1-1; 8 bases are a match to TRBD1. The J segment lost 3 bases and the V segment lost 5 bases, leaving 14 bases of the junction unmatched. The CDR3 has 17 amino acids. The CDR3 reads CASSPTRGQEKDTEAFF. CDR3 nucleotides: TGTGCCAGCAGTCCGACTCGGGGACAGGAGAAGGACACTGAAGCTTTCTTT.

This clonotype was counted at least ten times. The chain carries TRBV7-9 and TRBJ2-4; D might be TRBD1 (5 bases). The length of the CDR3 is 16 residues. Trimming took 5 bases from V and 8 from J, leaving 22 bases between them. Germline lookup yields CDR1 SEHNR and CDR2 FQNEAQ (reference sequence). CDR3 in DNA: TGTGCCAGCAGCCCGATCGGACAAGGCCTTAGTGACATTCAGTACTTC. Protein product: CASSPIGQGLSDIQYF. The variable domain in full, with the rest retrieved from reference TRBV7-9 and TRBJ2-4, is DTGVSQNPRHKITKRGQNVTFRCDPISEHNRLYWYRQTLGQGPEFLTYFQNEAQLEKSRLLSDRFSAERPKGSFSTLEIQRTEQGDSAMYLCASSPIGQGLSDIQYFGAGTRLSVL.

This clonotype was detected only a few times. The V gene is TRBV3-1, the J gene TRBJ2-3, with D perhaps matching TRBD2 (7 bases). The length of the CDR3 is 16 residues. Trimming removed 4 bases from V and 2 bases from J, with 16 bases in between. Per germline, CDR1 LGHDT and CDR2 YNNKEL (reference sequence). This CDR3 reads CASSPGRGGNTDTQYF. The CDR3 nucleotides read TGTGCCAGCAGCCCCGGCCGCGGGGGCAACACAGATACGCAGTATTTT.